The 27 T cell receptor beta chains in this list originate from one sample, sequenced in a study of T cells in Graves' hyperthyroidism and ophthalmopathy. Template material for amplifying TCR beta CDR3 regions consisted of RNA transcripts. The study used the HTBI primer set for a first-round RT-PCR of the TCR CDR3. TCRdb itself ran the multiplex PCR reads through MiXCR, one entry per CDR3 protein. Here the sample spans about 350,000 distinct CDR3 sequences, about 15% being singletons. The sequencing input was blood. These receptor sequences come from a woman in her twenties or thirties with Graves' hyperthyroidism.

This clonotype was seen at least ten times. The rearrangement links TRBV28 to TRBJ2-7; possibly TRBD2 for D (6 bases). V was cut by 5 bases and J by 1 base, with 15 bases left in between. Germline V gene sequence: CDR1 MDHEN, CDR2 SYDVKM. The CDR3 contains 15 residues. The CDR3 loop reads CASSGRERRSYEQYF. In nucleotides, the CDR3 is TGTGCCAGCAGTGGCCGGGAGCGGCGGTCCTACGAGCAGTACTTC.

The chain has TRBV3-1 and TRBJ2-7; the D gene is possibly TRBD1 (6 bases). The V gene lost 6 bases and the J gene lost 3 bases, with 9 bases spanning the gap. CDR3 size: 12 residues. From germline, CDR1 is LGHDT and CDR2 YNNKEL (reference sequence). CDR3 protein: CASSHRDYEQYF. The CDR3 DNA reads TGTGCCAGCAGTCACAGGGACTACGAGCAGTACTTC.

CDR3 sequence: CASSPTQGQFEKLFF. CDR3 DNA: TGTGCCAGCTCACCAACACAGGGGCAATTTGAAAAACTGTTTTTT. The chain is built from TRBV18 and TRBJ1-4; 7 bases fit TRBD1. Germline CDR1 and CDR2: KGHSH and LQKENI. V gave up 2 bases and J gave up 7 bases; unmatched junction bases: 7. This CDR3 comprises 15 residues.

This clonotype was counted only a few times. The V call is TRBV6-1, the J call TRBJ2-6, with 9 bases fitting TRBD1. The germline CDR1 and CDR2 sequences are MNHNS and SASEGT. This CDR3 has 17 amino acids. V was clipped by 6 bases and J by 4 bases; unmatched bases: 10. CDR3 bases: TGTGCCAGCAGGGGGGAGGGACAGGGCTTCGGGGCCAACGTCCTGACTTTC. Protein: CASRGEGQGFGANVLTF.

This clonotype has ten or more counts. This chain joins TRBV7-2 and TRBJ1-2, with unresolved D. V gave up 1 base and J gave up 5 bases, with 14 bases separating them. The CDR3 consists of 15 residues. Germline V CDR1 and CDR2: SGHTA, FQGNSA. CDR3 nucleotide sequence: TGTGCCAGCAGCTTAGAGCTTGGGCAGGCATATGGCTACACCTTC. Translation gives CASSLELGQAYGYTF.

This clonotype was recorded many times. This rearrangement joins TRBV7-2 to TRBJ1-1; possibly TRBD1 for D (5 bases). CDR1 is SGHTA and CDR2 is FQGNSA in the germline V gene. The CDR3 is made up of 14 amino acids. V gave up 1 base and J gave up 11 bases, with 17 bases separating them. This CDR3 reads CASSLGDFGGYAFF. Written as DNA, the CDR3 is TGTGCCAGCAGCTTAGGGGATTTTGGGGGGTACGCTTTCTTT. The full variable domain, in which reference TRBV7-2 and TRBJ1-1 provide the parts outside the CDR3, is GAGVSQSPSNKVTEKGKDVELRCDPISGHTALYWYRQSLGQGLEFLIYFQGNSAPDKSGLPSDRFSAERTGGSVSTLTIQRTQQEDSAVYLCASSLGDFGGYAFFGQGTRLTVV.

The V call is TRBV7-9, the J call TRBJ2-5, with D perhaps matching TRBD1 or TRBD2 (5 bases each). CDR3 length: 13 residues. CDR1 and CDR2 (germline): SEHNR, FQNEAQ (reference sequence). With 6 bases removed from V and 13 bases from J, the gap between germline ends came to 21 bases. The chain's CDR3 is CASRNRDQKFVYF. DNA for the CDR3: TGTGCCAGCAGGAACCGGGACCAGAAATTCGTGTACTTC. Using reference TRBV7-9 and TRBJ2-5 for the parts outside the CDR3, the full variable domain is DTGVSQNPRHKITKRGQNVTFRCDPISEHNRLYWYRQTLGQGPEFLTYFQNEAQLEKSRLLSDRFSAERPKGSFSTLEIQRTEQGDSAMYLCASRNRDQKFVYFGPGTRLLVL.

The table lists this clonotype with a few counts. This chain links TRBV7-2 with TRBJ1-5; D ambiguous. This CDR3 spans 14 amino acids. Germline V lookup: CDR1 SGHTA, CDR2 FQGNSA. V dropped 5 bases and J dropped 4 bases, with 12 bases sitting between them. The CDR3 is CASSPVTRNQPQHF. The DNA for the CDR3 is TGTGCCAGCAGCCCCGTGACACGAAATCAGCCCCAGCATTTT.

This clonotype has at least ten counts. The V call is TRBV11-2, the J call TRBJ2-3; 7 nucleotides line up with TRBD1. Per the germline V gene, CDR1 is SGHAT and CDR2 is FQNNGV. The V gene end was trimmed by 5 bases and the J gene end by 4 bases; junction bases not matched to a gene: 3. The CDR3 spans 13 residues. CDR3 DNA sequence: TGTGCCAGCAGCGTAACAGGGGCAGATACGCAGTATTTT. The encoded protein is CASSVTGADTQYF.

This chain links TRBV10-2 with TRBJ2-3, with D unclear. The CDR3 runs 12 residues. CDR1 and CDR2 (germline): WSHSY, SAAADI. Deletions cut 7 bases from V and 5 bases from J, with 10 bases between. The DNA of the CDR3 is TGCGCCAGCACCGCCACGCGAGATACGCAGTATTTT. The encoded protein is CASTATRDTQYF.

Many counts were recorded for this clonotype. This chain joins TRBV28 and TRBJ1-1; D is perhaps TRBD1 (6 bases). Trimming took 6 bases from V and 3 from J, leaving 8 bases between them. The CDR3 is 12 residues long. The germline V gene encodes CDR1 MDHEN and CDR2 SYDVKM. The CDR3 bases are TGTGCCAGCAGGCAGGGGCACACTGAAGCTTTCTTT. Translated: CASRQGHTEAFF.

There are many counts of this clonotype. The chain links TRBV28 to TRBJ2-7; 9 positions agree with TRBD1. From germline, CDR1 is MDHEN and CDR2 SYDVKM. Unmatched junction bases numbered 8, after V lost 7 bases and J lost 1 base. CDR3 length equals 15 residues. CDR3 sequence: CASTTPGQGSYEQYF. The CDR3 DNA sequence: TGTGCCAGCACCACGCCGGGACAGGGTTCCTACGAGCAGTACTTC.

This clonotype was detected many times. The chain uses TRBV12-3 or TRBV12-4 and TRBJ1-2; 8 bases map to TRBD1. V gave up 10 bases and J gave up 7 bases; unmatched junction bases: 8. This CDR3 spans 12 amino acids. The CDR3: CAIRTGSGGYTF. Written as DNA, the CDR3 is TGTGCCATTCGGACAGGGAGTGGTGGCTACACCTTC.

The rearrangement joins TRBV4-1 to TRBJ2-2, with a possible D match to TRBD2 (6 bases). CDR3 length equals 17 residues. Trimming cost V 1 base and J 1 base, with 13 bases left between them. Per germline, CDR1 MGHRA and CDR2 YSYEKL. The CDR3 DNA reads as TGCGCCAGCAGCCAAGTCGGGGGACTTTTGAACACCGGGGAGCTGTTTTTT. Translated, it gives CASSQVGGLLNTGELFF.

On this clonotype itself: A much larger clone is a single base away; this may be a read error. The J gene is TRBJ2-1, the V gene TRBV5-5; D is undetermined. Trimming shortened V by 5 bases and J by 10 bases, and 10 bases separated the two germline ends. This CDR3 region has 11 residues. CDR1 is SGHKS and CDR2 is YYEKEE in the germline V gene (reference sequence). CDR3 region: CASRLGLEQFF. The CDR3 nucleotides read TGTGCCAGCAGACTCGGCCTCGAGCAGTTCTTC. Supplemented by reference TRBV5-5 and TRBJ2-1, the full variable domain reads DAGVTQSPTHLIKTRGQQVTLRCSPISGHKSVSWYQQVLGQGPQFIFQYYEKEERGRGNFPDRFSARQFPNYSSELNVNALLLGDSALYLCASRLGLEQFFGPGTRLTVL.

This clonotype came up many times. The chain has TRBV11-2 and TRBJ2-1, with 7 bases matching TRBD2. With 6 bases clipped from V and 6 bases from J, the junction kept 11 bases outside the gene matches. Germline V CDR1 and CDR2: SGHAT, FQNNGV. The CDR3 consists of 15 residues. The CDR3 DNA reads TGTGCCAGCAGTTATATCCGGGACTACAGCAATGAGCAGTTCTTC. Its protein product is CASSYIRDYSNEQFF.

This clonotype was detected ten times or more. The chain links TRBV27 to TRBJ2-1; 10 bases fit TRBD1. Germline CDR1 MNHEY, CDR2 SMNVEV (reference sequence). The CDR3 contains 15 residues. V lost 1 base, J lost 7 bases, and 4 bases stayed unmatched. CDR3 nucleotide sequence: TGTGCCAGCAGTTTATTGGGACAGGGGATGAATGAGCAGTTCTTC. This translates into CASSLLGQGMNEQFF.

There are a few counts of this clonotype. The chain links TRBV6-2 or TRBV6-3 to TRBJ2-4, with D possibly being TRBD1 (6 bases). Trimming cost V 2 bases and J 0 bases, with 20 bases left between them. In germline, CDR1 is MNHEY, CDR2 SVGEGT. There are 19 residues in the CDR3. CDR3: CASSYPYGLQGVAKNIQYF. In DNA form, the CDR3 reads TGTGCCAGCAGTTACCCGTACGGTTTACAGGGCGTAGCCAAAAACATTCAGTACTTC.

This clonotype was observed at least ten times. The V call is TRBV7-2, the J call TRBJ1-2; D not certain. The CDR3 extends over 13 amino acids. The ends were cut back, 4 bases at V and 1 base at J, with 7 bases in the middle. Germline CDR1 SGHTA, CDR2 FQGNSA. This CDR3 is CASSSGSNYGYTF. CDR3 DNA: TGTGCCAGCAGCTCGGGGAGTAACTATGGCTACACCTTC.

This chain links TRBV6-1 with TRBJ2-7, with D tentatively TRBD1 or TRBD2 (6 bases each). This CDR3 is built from 15 residues. V lost 4 bases to trimming and J lost 2 bases, with 15 bases between them. CDR1 is MNHNS, CDR2 SASEGT, per germline. CDR3 nucleotides: TGTGCCAGCAGTGCCGGGGGCAGGCGGGCCTACGAGCAGTACTTC. As protein: CASSAGGRRAYEQYF.

This clonotype showed up many times. V gene TRBV12-3 or TRBV12-4 combines with J gene TRBJ1-1; perhaps TRBD1 as D (5 bases). With 6 bases removed from V and 4 bases from J, the gap between germline ends came to 12 bases. The CDR3 spans 13 residues. The CDR3 is CASRAGGGTEAFF. In DNA form, the CDR3 reads TGTGCCAGCAGGGCGGGGGGGGGCACTGAAGCTTTCTTT.

At least ten counts were recorded for this clonotype. The gene calls are TRBV5-1 and TRBJ2-2; 7 positions match TRBD2. The germline CDR1 and CDR2 sequences are SGHRS and YFSETQ. The CDR3 spans 16 residues. Trimming took 4 bases from V and 1 from J; bases not matched to a gene: 7. CDR3 in DNA: TGCGCCAGCAGCCCTGGAGCGGGACTGAACACCGGGGAGCTGTTTTTT. This sequence encodes CASSPGAGLNTGELFF.

This clonotype was seen at least ten times. The chain recombines TRBV29-1 with TRBJ1-1; D perhaps matches TRBD1 (6 bases). The CDR3 has 14 residues. From germline, CDR1 is SQVTM and CDR2 ANQGSEA. The V end was cut by 5 bases, the J end by 1 base, with 14 bases between. CDR3 DNA: TGCAGCGTTTATGAGGGGGGGGAGAACACTGAAGCTTTCTTT. Protein sequence: CSVYEGGENTEAFF. The full variable domain, with the rest looked up from reference TRBV29-1 and TRBJ1-1, is SAVISQKPSRDICQRGTSLTIQCQVDSQVTMMFWYRQQPGQSLTLIATANQGSEATYESGFVIDKFPISRPNLTFSTLTVSNMSPEDSSIYLCSVYEGGENTEAFFGQGTRLTVV.

CDR3 nucleotides: TGTGCCAGCAGCCCTTCAGAGGACATCTATGGCTACACCTTC. This encodes CASSPSEDIYGYTF. V is TRBV7-9 and J is TRBJ1-2, with D maybe TRBD1 (5 bases). V lost 5 bases and J 4 bases, leaving 14 bases between the germline ends. The CDR3 has 14 amino acids. CDR1 and CDR2 from the germline V gene are SEHNR and FQNEAQ (reference sequence).

This clonotype was found many times. The V gene is TRBV20-1, the J gene TRBJ2-7, with D unclear. V was pared by 3 bases and J by 2 bases, with 8 bases between. The germline V gene has CDR1 DFQATT and CDR2 SNEGSKA (reference sequence). The CDR3 sequence is 12 residues long. CDR3 in amino acids: CSARDDPYEQYF. CDR3 in DNA: TGCAGTGCTAGGGACGATCCCTACGAGCAGTACTTC.

This clonotype was detected ten times or more. The V call is TRBV28, the J call TRBJ1-2, with 9 bases lining up with TRBD1. The V and J ends lost 5 bases and 5 bases, in that order; junction bases with no gene match: 6. Germline V gene lookup returns CDR1 MDHEN and CDR2 SYDVKM. This CDR3 contains 14 residues. CDR3 amino acids: CASSPPGQGYGYTF. DNA for the CDR3: TGTGCCAGCAGTCCACCGGGACAGGGTTATGGCTACACCTTC.

This clonotype showed up many times. This sequence joins TRBV6-1 and TRBJ1-5, with 10 positions matching TRBD1. Germline V gives CDR1 MNHNS, CDR2 SASEGT. CDR3 length: 15 amino acids. The trim removed 3 bases at V and 7 bases at J, leaving 6 bases unmatched. The CDR3 here is CASSDTGTGEQPQHF. The CDR3 bases are TGTGCCAGCAGTGATACCGGGACAGGGGAACAGCCCCAGCATTTT.